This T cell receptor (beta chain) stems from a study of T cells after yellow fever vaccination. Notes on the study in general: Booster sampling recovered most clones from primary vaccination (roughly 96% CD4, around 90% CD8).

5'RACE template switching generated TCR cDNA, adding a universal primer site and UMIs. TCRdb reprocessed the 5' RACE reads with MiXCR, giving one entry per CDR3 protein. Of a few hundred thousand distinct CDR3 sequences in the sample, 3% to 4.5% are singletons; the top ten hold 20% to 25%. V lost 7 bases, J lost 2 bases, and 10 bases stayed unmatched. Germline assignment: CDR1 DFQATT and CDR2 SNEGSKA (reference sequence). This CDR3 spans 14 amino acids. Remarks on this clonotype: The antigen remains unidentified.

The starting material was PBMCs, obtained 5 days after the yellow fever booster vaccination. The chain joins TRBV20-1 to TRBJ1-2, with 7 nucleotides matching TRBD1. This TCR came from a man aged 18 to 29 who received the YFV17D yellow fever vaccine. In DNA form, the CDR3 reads TGCAGTGGGGGGAGCGACAGGGCGAACTATGGCTACACCTTC. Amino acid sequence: CSGGSDRANYGYTF.